A selection of T cell receptor beta chains follows, all from one sample in a study of control samples from healthy donors and cancer patients. Produced via immunoSEQ multiplex PCR; TCRdb's table is partial and in-frame only. The data hold around 89,000 clones, with 82% observed a single time. Sequences were obtained from blood. These receptors were obtained from a woman aged 55-75 years in good health. The CDR3 runs from the conserved cysteine through the conserved F or W. D genes are given only for firm matches. Clone size appears in some rows only: once, few, many, or a class for an expanded clone.

D gene,CDR3 length,J gene,clone size,V gene,CDR3 protein,CDR3 DNA
TRBD1,13,TRBJ2-5,-,TRBV27,CASSDRGQETQYF,TGTGCCAGCAGCGACAGGGGCCAAGAGACCCAGTACTTC
-,15,TRBJ1-5,-,TRBV7-2,CASSLDRNSNQPQHF,TGTGCCAGCAGCTTAGACAGGAATAGCAATCAGCCCCAGCATTTT
TRBD1,16,TRBJ2-2,-,TRBV10-1,CASSESPGGQTGELFF,TGCGCCAGCAGTGAATCGCCAGGGGGCCAGACCGGGGAGCTGTTTTTT
-,15,TRBJ2-7,-,TRBV6-5,CASRGMGTTAYEQYF,TGTGCCAGCAGAGGGATGGGGACAACAGCATACGAGCAGTACTTC
-,11,TRBJ1-6,-,TRBV6-5,CASSQLGPLHF,TGTGCCAGCAGTCAATTGGGACCCCTCCACTTT
-,13,TRBJ2-5,few,TRBV9,CASSPQNQETQYF,TGTGCCAGCAGCCCACAGAATCAAGAGACCCAGTACTTC
TRBD1,13,TRBJ1-2,-,TRBV18,CASSPQGANGYTF,TGTGCCAGCTCACCCCAGGGGGCGAATGGCTACACCTTC
-,15,TRBJ2-1,-,TRBV18,CASSPLQGRDNEQFF,TGTGCCAGCTCACCACTACAGGGGAGGGACAATGAGCAGTTCTTC
-,12,TRBJ1-4,-,TRBV19,CASSIGRKKLFF,TGTGCCAGTAGTATAGGCCGGAAAAAACTGTTTTTT
TRBD1,12,TRBJ1-2,-,TRBV19,CASGRQGFGYTF,TGTGCCAGTGGGAGACAGGGGTTTGGCTACACCTTC
-,15,TRBJ1-6,-,TRBV4-1,CASSQQGTGNSPLHF,TGCGCCAGCAGCCAACAGGGGACGGGGAATTCACCCCTCCACTTT
-,17,TRBJ2-1,-,TRBV2,CASSEADPPKRYNEQFF,TGTGCCAGCAGTGAAGCTGACCCACCTAAGCGGTACAATGAGCAGTTCTTC
-,15,TRBJ2-1,-,TRBV27,CASSLVSNSYNEQFF,TGTGCCAGCAGTTTAGTCAGCAACTCCTACAATGAGCAGTTCTTC
-,12,TRBJ2-7,-,TRBV28,CASSLDRSEQYF,TGTGCCAGCAGTTTAGATAGAAGCGAGCAGTACTTC
-,14,TRBJ1-3,-,TRBV18,CASSPSQAGNTIYF,TGTGCCAGCTCACCAAGTCAGGCCGGAAACACCATATATTTT
-,13,TRBJ1-1,-,TRBV2,CASGEGGKTEAFF,TGTGCCAGTGGCGAGGGGGGGAAGACTGAAGCTTTCTTT
TRBD1,14,TRBJ1-1,few,TRBV10-3,CAISGGQGGTEAFF,TGTGCCATCAGCGGAGGACAGGGCGGCACTGAAGCTTTCTTT
TRBD2,14,TRBJ2-1,-,TRBV19,CASKRTSIWNEQFF,TGTGCCAGTAAACGGACTAGTATTTGGAATGAGCAGTTCTTC
TRBD1,15,TRBJ1-5,few,TRBV9,CASSKAPQGNQPQHF,TGTGCCAGCAGCAAGGCCCCACAGGGGAATCAGCCCCAGCATTTT
-,14,TRBJ2-1,-,TRBV7-2,CASSSFGNYNEQFF,TGTGCCAGCAGCTCCTTCGGGAACTACAATGAGCAGTTCTTC
TRBD1,14,TRBJ2-5,-,TRBV5-4,CASSLGAGGQTQYF,TGTGCCAGCAGCTTGGGGGCAGGGGGTCAGACCCAGTACTTC
TRBD2,16,TRBJ2-2,-,TRBV5-1,CASRQGGTMNTGELFF,TGCGCCAGCAGGCAAGGTGGGACTATGAACACCGGGGAGCTGTTTTTT